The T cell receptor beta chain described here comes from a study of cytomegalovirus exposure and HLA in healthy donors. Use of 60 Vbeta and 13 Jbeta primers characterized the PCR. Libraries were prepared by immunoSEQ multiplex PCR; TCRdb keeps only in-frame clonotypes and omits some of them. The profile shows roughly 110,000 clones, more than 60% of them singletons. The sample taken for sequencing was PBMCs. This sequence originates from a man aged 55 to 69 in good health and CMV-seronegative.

CDR3 coding DNA: TGCAGCGTTGGGGGAGTATCCACAGATACGCAGTATTTT. It yields the protein CSVGGVSTDTQYF. J is TRBJ2-3 and V is TRBV29-1; maybe TRBD2 (5 bases). CDR3 length: 13 amino acids. V lost 4 bases, J lost 2 bases, and 10 bases lay in between. CDR1 SQVTM and CDR2 ANQGSEA come from the germline V gene.